This entry lists 27 T cell receptor beta chains sequenced from one sample in a study of cytomegalovirus exposure and HLA in healthy donors. PCR primers comprised 60 Vbeta and 13 Jbeta primers. The assay was immunoSEQ multiplex PCR, and TCRdb's table has in-frame clones only and misses some. The sample lists 180,000 or so clones, around 78% occurring once. Material: PBMCs. The receptors shown here come from a female donor in good health and CMV-seronegative.

Comments on this clone: Other DNA variants within this sample encode the same CDR3. The V and J genes are TRBV9 and TRBJ2-2; TRBD2 matches at 12 bases. The germline gives CDR1 SGDLS, CDR2 YYNGEE. Trimming removed 2 bases from V and 5 bases from J; junction bases left unmatched: 4. The CDR3 runs to 16 residues. CDR3 in amino acids: CASSVAGTSGTGELFF. CDR3 nucleotides: TGTGCCAGCAGCGTCGCCGGGACTAGCGGGACCGGGGAGCTGTTTTTT. The whole variable domain, remainder taken from reference TRBV9 and TRBJ2-2, is DSGVTQTPKHLITATGQRVTLRCSPRSGDLSVYWYQQSLDQGLQFLIQYYNGEERAKGNILERFSAQQFPDLHSELNLSSLELGDSALYFCASSVAGTSGTGELFFGEGSRLTVL.

This rearrangement joins TRBV19 to TRBJ1-5; 8 bases map to TRBD1. The germline CDR1 and CDR2 sequences are LNHDA and SQIVND (reference sequence). CDR3 size: 15 residues. The ends lost 6 bases at V and 0 bases at J; junction bases unmatched: 4. CDR3 sequence: CASRKDRVSNQPQHF. In DNA, the CDR3 is TGTGCCAGTAGGAAGGACAGGGTTAGCAATCAGCCCCAGCATTTT.

The V and J genes are TRBV20-1 and TRBJ2-7; 7 bases agree with TRBD1. Looked up from germline, CDR1 is DFQATT and CDR2 is SNEGSKA (reference sequence). This CDR3 spans 11 amino acids. V lost 5 bases and J lost 7; bases outside the gene matches: 5. The CDR3 region is CSAPPDREQYF. The CDR3 DNA reads as TGCAGTGCTCCGCCGGACAGGGAGCAGTACTTC.

The V and J genes are TRBV7-2 and TRBJ1-3; D gene ambiguous. The CDR3 loop spans 15 amino acids. Trimming took off 0 bases at V and 2 bases at J, with 8 bases between the two ends. CDR1 is SGHTA and CDR2 is FQGNSA in the germline V gene. DNA for the CDR3: TGTGCCAGCAGCTTAGCTGCGACAACTGGAAACACCATATATTTT. This codes for CASSLAATTGNTIYF.

V and J are TRBV4-3 and TRBJ2-5, with 11 bases that match TRBD2. The DNA end favors TRBJ2-7, so the J call may be wrong. Germline CDR1 reads LGHNA; CDR2 reads YSLEER. This CDR3 comprises 16 residues. The CDR3 bases are TGCGCCAGCAGCCAAGGGGCGGCTAGCGGGAGGTACGAGCAGTACTTC. This gives the protein CASSQGAASGRYEQYF.

The rearrangement uses TRBV5-1 and TRBJ2-7; 7 bases agree with TRBD1. Germline-derived CDR1 and CDR2 are SGHRS and YFSETQ. CDR3 length: 13 amino acids. With V trimmed by 5 bases and J by 6 bases, 8 bases remained unmatched. Here the CDR3 DNA reads TGCGCCAGCAGACCAGGGGGACCGGGCGAGCAGTACTTC. It encodes CASRPGGPGEQYF. Using reference TRBV5-1 and TRBJ2-7 for the parts outside the CDR3, the full variable domain is KAGVTQTPRYLIKTRGQQVTLSCSPISGHRSVSWYQQTPGQGLQFLFEYFSETQRNKGNFPGRFSGRQFSNSRSEMNVSTLELGDSALYLCASRPGGPGEQYFGPGTRLTVT.

J is TRBJ1-1 and V is TRBV5-1; possibly TRBD1 for D (5 bases). Trimming removed 7 bases from V and 0 bases from J, with 7 bases in between. CDR3 size: 12 residues. CDR1 and CDR2 from the germline V gene are SGHRS and YFSETQ. The CDR3, as DNA: TGCGCCAGCCGGGGGATGAACACTGAAGCTTTCTTT. This gives the protein CASRGMNTEAFF.

The chain is built from TRBV7-9 and TRBJ1-1; D call uncertain. Germline-derived CDR1 and CDR2 are SEHNR and FQNEAQ (reference sequence). Trimming left V 0 bases short and J 7 bases short, with 9 bases between. The CDR3 covers 13 residues. The DNA for the CDR3 is TGTGCCAGCAGCTTAGCAGGGAGGATTGAAGCTTTCTTT. This translates into CASSLAGRIEAFF.

This clone has only a few counts. Other DNA sequences from this sample encode an identical CDR3 as well. The rearrangement uses TRBV6-5 and TRBJ1-3; D is unclear. Germline-derived CDR1 and CDR2 are MNHEY and SVGAGI. This CDR3 is 16 amino acids long. Trimming pared 2 bases from V and 0 bases from J, leaving 11 bases between. The CDR3 here is CASSYDPGLSGNTIYF. The CDR3 nucleotides read TGTGCCAGCAGTTACGATCCAGGACTCTCTGGAAACACCATATATTTT.

This clone showed up just once. V is TRBV5-8 and J is TRBJ1-1; TRBD1 agrees at 9 bases. The V and J ends lost 2 bases and 4 bases, in that order; junction bases with no gene match: 6. Germline loops: CDR1 SGHTS, CDR2 YDEGEE. This CDR3 comprises 15 residues. The CDR3 is CASSFGQGWGTEAFF. CDR3 DNA sequence: TGTGCCAGCAGCTTCGGACAGGGGTGGGGCACTGAAGCTTTCTTT.

V usage is TRBV19 and J usage is TRBJ2-3; 12 bases are a match to TRBD1. There are 17 residues in the CDR3. V trimming: 5 bases; J trimming: 5 bases; junction bases outside the gene matches: 11. Germline V gene lookup returns CDR1 LNHDA and CDR2 SQIVND (reference sequence). The CDR3 DNA reads TGTGCCAGTAGTCCCCGGGGGGGGGACAGGGGGCGAGATACGCAGTATTTT. This codes for CASSPRGGDRGRDTQYF. Complete variable domain (other parts from reference TRBV19 and TRBJ2-3): DGGITQSPKYLFRKEGQNVTLSCEQNLNHDAMYWYRQDPGQGLRLIYYSQIVNDFQKGDIAEGYSVSREKKESFPLTVTSAQKNPTAFYLCASSPRGGDRGRDTQYFGPGTRLTVL.

This chain connects TRBV6-5 to TRBJ1-3; D is perhaps TRBD1 (5 bases). V lost 0 bases and J lost 2, with 11 bases in between. This CDR3 has 16 amino acids. Per the germline V gene, CDR1 is MNHEY and CDR2 is SVGAGI. The CDR3 region is CASSYSSSRAGNTIYF. CDR3 DNA sequence: TGTGCCAGCAGTTACTCGTCTTCCAGGGCTGGAAACACCATATATTTT.

This clone was observed a few times. The chain links TRBV7-3 to TRBJ2-5; the D gene is possibly TRBD2 (6 bases). Germline CDR1 and CDR2: SGHTA and FQGTGA. The V and J ends lost 2 bases and 5 bases respectively, with 12 bases between them. The CDR3 is 14 amino acids. CDR3: CASSLGGTGETQYF. The DNA for the CDR3 is TGTGCCAGCAGCTTAGGGGGGACGGGGGAGACCCAGTACTTC.

This clone has only a few counts. This sequence joins TRBV5-8 and TRBJ2-3; a possible D gene is TRBD2 (6 bases). In germline, CDR1 is SGHTS, CDR2 YDEGEE. The CDR3 totals 16 residues. V lost 5 bases and J lost 3, with 19 bases in between. CDR3 region: CASSPVGSGRTDTQYF. As DNA, the CDR3 is TGTGCCAGCAGTCCTGTGGGGTCGGGGAGGACAGATACGCAGTATTTT.

The J gene is TRBJ1-2, the V gene TRBV28; D is ambiguous. Trimming shortened V by 8 bases and J by 4 bases, and 11 bases separated the two germline ends. Germline V gene sequence: CDR1 MDHEN, CDR2 SYDVKM. The CDR3 has 12 amino acids. In DNA form, the CDR3 reads TGTGCCAGCGGAAGCACAGCCTATGGCTACACCTTC. This gives the protein CASGSTAYGYTF.

This clone was seen only once. V usage is TRBV6-5 and J usage is TRBJ2-7; TRBD1 matches at 10 bases. This CDR3 has 15 residues. CDR1 and CDR2 from the germline V gene are MNHEY and SVGAGI. Trimming removed 5 bases from V and 2 bases from J; junction bases left unmatched: 6. CDR3 sequence reads: CASSRRDRGPYEQYF. CDR3 in DNA: TGTGCCAGCAGTCGCCGGGACAGGGGTCCCTACGAGCAGTACTTC.

The chain couples TRBV9 to TRBJ2-7, with a possible D match to TRBD1 (6 bases). The V end was cut by 5 bases, the J end by 5 bases, with 17 bases between. Germline V lookup: CDR1 SGDLS, CDR2 YYNGEE. The CDR3 has 14 amino acids. The CDR3: CASSRQTGLHEQYF. The CDR3 DNA reads TGTGCCAGCAGTCGTCAAACAGGGCTCCACGAGCAGTACTTC.

Comments on this clone: The sample holds other DNA sequences that translate to the same CDR3. The chain is built from TRBV9 and TRBJ2-1; 11 bases fit TRBD2. The germline V gene encodes CDR1 SGDLS and CDR2 YYNGEE. CDR3 size: 15 residues. V lost 0 bases, J lost 7 bases, and 3 bases stayed unmatched. CDR3 sequence: CASSVGVAGGNEQFF. The CDR3 coding sequence is TGTGCCAGCAGCGTAGGAGTAGCGGGAGGGAATGAGCAGTTCTTC.

The chain links TRBV7-9 to TRBJ1-5; no definite D call. V lost 0 bases, J lost 6 bases, and 12 bases lay in between. The length of the CDR3 is 15 residues. Germline CDR1 SEHNR, CDR2 FQNEAQ (reference sequence). The CDR3 is CASSLASGAGQPQHF. CDR3 sequence (DNA): TGTGCCAGCAGCTTAGCGAGCGGAGCCGGTCAGCCCCAGCATTTT.

The rearrangement joins TRBV5-4 to TRBJ1-1; D call uncertain. CDR3 length equals 14 residues. V was shortened by 2 bases and J by 5 bases, with 13 bases between the two germline ends. Germline values: CDR1 SGHNT, CDR2 YYREEE (reference sequence). CDR3: CASSFLGGRTEAFF. The CDR3 DNA sequence: TGTGCCAGCAGCTTTTTAGGAGGTCGGACTGAAGCTTTCTTT.

This clone was counted only a few times. The genes are TRBV7-3 and TRBJ2-1; 12 bases align to TRBD2. V was pared by 5 bases and J by 8 bases, with 7 bases of the junction left unmatched. The germline CDR1 and CDR2 sequences are SGHTA and FQGTGA. CDR3 size: 15 residues. The CDR3 here is CASSRTSGGTHEQFF. The CDR3 nucleotides read TGTGCCAGCAGCCGCACTAGCGGGGGGACCCATGAGCAGTTCTTC.

V gene TRBV5-1 combines with J gene TRBJ2-2; 7 positions match TRBD1. The junction had 13 bases not matched to a gene; V was cut back by 7 bases and J by 7 bases. The CDR3 sequence is 15 residues long. The germline V gene encodes CDR1 SGHRS and CDR2 YFSETQ. The DNA of the CDR3 is TGCGCCAGCGGATTTGACAGGGTTGGTAGCGGGGAGCTGTTTTTT. Protein: CASGFDRVGSGELFF.

The rearrangement uses TRBV11-3 and TRBJ2-3, with D possibly matching TRBD2 (5 bases). This CDR3 spans 15 amino acids. V was shortened by 1 base and J by 0 bases, with 8 bases between the two germline ends. Per the germline V gene, CDR1 is SGHNT and CDR2 is YENEEA. Written as DNA, the CDR3 is TGTGCCAGCAGCTTAGCCACGGGAAGCACAGATACGCAGTATTTT. Protein product: CASSLATGSTDTQYF.

In the case of this clone: A read error may account for a junction end that differs from germline. The V and J genes are TRBV7-9 and TRBJ1-3, with D perhaps TRBD1 (6 bases). Germline V gene sequence: CDR1 SEHNR, CDR2 FQNEAQ (reference sequence). The CDR3 is 16 amino acids. This CDR3 reads CSSSPSGGGQGNTIYF. Written as DNA, the CDR3 is TGTTCCAGCAGCCCGTCGGGCGGGGGGCAAGGAAACACCATATATTTT.

The chain is built from TRBV30 and TRBJ2-4, with D hard to call. There are 13 residues in the CDR3. CDR1 and CDR2 from the germline V gene are GTSNPN and SVGIG (reference sequence). The ends were cut back, 3 bases at V and 7 bases at J, with 13 bases in the middle. The CDR3 bases are TGTGCCTGGAGGTTGGGTGTGAGGAACATTCAGTACTTC. Protein sequence: CAWRLGVRNIQYF.

J is TRBJ2-7 and V is TRBV11-3; D is perhaps TRBD2 (5 bases). The CDR3 has 16 amino acids. The germline V gene encodes CDR1 SGHNT and CDR2 YENEEA. Trimming removed 6 bases from V and 3 bases from J, with 21 bases in between. The CDR3 spells CASSTADGVIFYEQYF. Written as DNA, the CDR3 is TGTGCCAGCAGTACAGCCGACGGGGTAATTTTCTACGAGCAGTACTTC.

This chain uses TRBV7-2 with TRBJ2-3, with D unclear. CDR1 is SGHTA and CDR2 is FQGNSA in the germline V gene. CDR3 length equals 12 residues. V was clipped by 6 bases and J by 0 bases, with 4 bases between them. Here the CDR3 reads CASSSSTDTQYF. The CDR3, as DNA: TGTGCCAGCAGTTCTAGCACAGATACGCAGTATTTT.